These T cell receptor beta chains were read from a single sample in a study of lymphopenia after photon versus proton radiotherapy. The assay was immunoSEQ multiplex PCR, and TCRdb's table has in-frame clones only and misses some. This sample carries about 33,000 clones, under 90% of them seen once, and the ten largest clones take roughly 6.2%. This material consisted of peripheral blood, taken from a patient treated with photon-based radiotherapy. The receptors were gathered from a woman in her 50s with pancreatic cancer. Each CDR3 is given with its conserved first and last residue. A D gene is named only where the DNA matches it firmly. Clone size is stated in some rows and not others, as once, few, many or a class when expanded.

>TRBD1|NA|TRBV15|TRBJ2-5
TGTGCCACCAGCAGAGATAGGACAGGGGGGGAGACCCAGTACTTC
CATSRDRTGGETQYF
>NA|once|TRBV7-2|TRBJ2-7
TGTGCCAGCAGCCCGCCGACTGCATCCTACGAGCAGTACTTC
CASSPPTASYEQYF
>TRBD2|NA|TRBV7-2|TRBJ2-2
TGTGCCAGCAGCTTGGGTCTAGCGGGAGCCGGGGAGCTGTTTTTT
CASSLGLAGAGELFF
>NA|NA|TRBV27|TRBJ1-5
TGTGCCAGCAGTTTGACCGCGGGTTATAATCAGCCCCAGCATTTT
CASSLTAGYNQPQHF
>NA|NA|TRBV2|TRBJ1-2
TGTGCCAGCAAGGTCACGGCGGGTGGCTACACCTTC
CASKVTAGGYTF
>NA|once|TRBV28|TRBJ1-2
TGTGCCAGCAGTTCCGTCCTGAGTGGTGGCTACACCTTC
CASSSVLSGGYTF
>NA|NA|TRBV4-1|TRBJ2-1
TGCGCCAGCAGCCAAGAAGGGCTCGCGGGGCCTTACAATGAGCAGTTCTTC
CASSQEGLAGPYNEQFF
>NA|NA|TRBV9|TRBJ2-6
TGTGCCAGCAGCGTAGCCGGCCTCTCTGGGGCCAACGTCCTGACTTTC
CASSVAGLSGANVLTF
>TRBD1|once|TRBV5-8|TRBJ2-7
TGTGCCAGCAGCTTGGGCCGGGACAGCCTTTACGAGCAGTACTTC
CASSLGRDSLYEQYF
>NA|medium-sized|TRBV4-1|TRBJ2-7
TGCGCCAGCAGCCAAGAGGGAGGCGAGCAGTACTTC
CASSQEGGEQYF
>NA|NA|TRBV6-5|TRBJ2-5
TGTGCCACCCAAAAGTGGGGTCGGGAGACCCAGTACTTC
CATQKWGRETQYF
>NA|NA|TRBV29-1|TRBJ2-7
TGCAGCGCCTCCCCTGGGGTTGCCTACGAGCAGTACTTC
CSASPGVAYEQYF
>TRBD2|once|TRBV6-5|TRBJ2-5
TGTGCCAGCAGTTTTTCTAGCGGGAGGGCCAAGACCACCCAGTACTTC
CASSFSSGRAKTTQYF
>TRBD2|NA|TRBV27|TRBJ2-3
TGTGCCAGCAGTTTGGGACTAGCGGGTTACACAGATACGCAGTATTTT
CASSLGLAGYTDTQYF
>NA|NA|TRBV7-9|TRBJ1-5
TGTGCCAGCAGCTTTACTGGAGTTCAGCCCCAGCATTTT
CASSFTGVQPQHF
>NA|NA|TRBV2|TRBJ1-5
TGTGCCACTGCTTTAAAGCCGGAGGGTCAGCCCCAGCATTTT
CATALKPEGQPQHF
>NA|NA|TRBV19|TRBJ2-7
TGTGCCAGTAGTATATTTAGCAGGACCGGGTCCTACGAGCAGTACTTC
CASSIFSRTGSYEQYF
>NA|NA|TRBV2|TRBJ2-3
TGTGCTAAGGGGGAGCTAGCAGATACGCAGTATTTT
CAKGELADTQYF
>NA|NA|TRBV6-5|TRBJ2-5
TGTGCCAGCAGCTCGGGACGGGCGCAAGAGACCCAGTACTTC
CASSSGRAQETQYF
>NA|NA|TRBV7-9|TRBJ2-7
TGTGCCAGCAGCTTAGCGGGTAGCTCCTACGAGCAGTACTTC
CASSLAGSSYEQYF
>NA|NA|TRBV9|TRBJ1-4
TGTGCCAGCAGCGCCCGGGGGGGTGAAAAACTGTTTTTT
CASSARGGEKLFF
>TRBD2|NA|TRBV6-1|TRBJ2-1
TGTGCCAGCAGGGAGGGACTAGCGCACAATGAGCAGTTCTTC
CASREGLAHNEQFF
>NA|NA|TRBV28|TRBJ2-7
TGTGCCACCGAAGGCGGCAGAGCGGGACAAGCGCGCTACGAGCAGTACTTC
CATEGGRAGQARYEQYF
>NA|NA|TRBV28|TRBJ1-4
TGTGCCAGCAGTTTTGGGGGAGCAACTAATGAAAAACTGTTTTTT
CASSFGGATNEKLFF
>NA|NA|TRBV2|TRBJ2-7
TGTGCCAGCAGCGCGAAGGGACGGACGTACGAGCAGTACTTC
CASSAKGRTYEQYF
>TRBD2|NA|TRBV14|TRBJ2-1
TGTGCCAGCAGCCAGGCCCTAGCGGAAAAGCAGTTCTTC
CASSQALAEKQFF
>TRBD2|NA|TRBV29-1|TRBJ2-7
TGCAGCGTTGACCAGGCCGGGACTAGCGGGAATTTTGCCTACGAGCAGTACTTC
CSVDQAGTSGNFAYEQYF
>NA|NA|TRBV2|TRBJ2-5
TGTGCCAGCAGTGATGTAGGGGTGGGCAGGGTGCGAGAGACCCAGTACTTC
CASSDVGVGRVRETQYF
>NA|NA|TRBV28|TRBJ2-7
TGTGCCAGCAGTCCACAGATACCCTACGAGCAGTACTTC
CASSPQIPYEQYF
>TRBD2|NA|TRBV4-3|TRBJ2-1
TGCGCCAGCAGAGGGGGGACTAGCGCTTACAATGAGCAGTTCTTC
CASRGGTSAYNEQFF
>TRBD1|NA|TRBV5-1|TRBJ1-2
TGCGCCAGCAGCCTACAGGGGGCGCCCGGCTATGGCTACACCTTC
CASSLQGAPGYGYTF
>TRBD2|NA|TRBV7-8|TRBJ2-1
TGTGCCAGCAGCCCCGGGACTAGCGGGGGGTATGAGCAGTTCTTC
CASSPGTSGGYEQFF
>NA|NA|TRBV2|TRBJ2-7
TGTGCCAGCAGTGAAGAGCGGCTGGGAGGGGGCTCCTACGAGCAGTACTTC
CASSEERLGGGSYEQYF
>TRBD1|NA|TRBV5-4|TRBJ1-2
TGTGCCAGCGGGACGGCGGCGCAGGGGGACTATGGCTACACCTTC
CASGTAAQGDYGYTF
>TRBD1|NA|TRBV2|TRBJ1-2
TGTGCCAGCAGTGAAGGGGGCTTACAGGGGGCGAACTATGGCTACACCTTC
CASSEGGLQGANYGYTF
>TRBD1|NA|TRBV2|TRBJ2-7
TGTGCCAGCAGTGAAGGCGTGGGACAGGGGCCTTTAGAGCAGTACTTC
CASSEGVGQGPLEQYF
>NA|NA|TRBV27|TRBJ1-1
TGTGCCAGCAGCCACGACAGCCCTAACACTGAAGCTTTCTTT
CASSHDSPNTEAFF
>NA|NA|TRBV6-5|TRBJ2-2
TGTGCCAGCAGTTACTCGATCGGGGAGGGGGAGCTGTTTTTT
CASSYSIGEGELFF
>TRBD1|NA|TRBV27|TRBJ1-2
TGTGCCAGCAGTCGGCCGGGACAGTATGGCTACACCTTC
CASSRPGQYGYTF
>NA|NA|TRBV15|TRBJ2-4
TGTGCCATCGGACCGGGGAAAAACATTCAGTACTTC
CAIGPGKNIQYF
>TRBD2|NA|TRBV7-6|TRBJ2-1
TGTGCCAGCTCTCGGGGGACTAGCGGGAGAAATGAGCAGTTCTTC
CASSRGTSGRNEQFF
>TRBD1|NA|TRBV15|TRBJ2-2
TGTGCCACCAGCCCCCAACAGGGGAGAACCGGGGAGCTGTTTTTT
CATSPQQGRTGELFF
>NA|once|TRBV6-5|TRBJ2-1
TGTGCCAGCAGCCCCGCAGGCCACAATGAGCAGTTCTTC
CASSPAGHNEQFF
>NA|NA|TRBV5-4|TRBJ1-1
TGTGCCAGCAGCTTCGGGGGCGCGGCTTTCTTT
CASSFGGAAFF
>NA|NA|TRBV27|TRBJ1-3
TGTGCCAGCAGTTTCCAGAGGACCGGAAACACCATATATTTT
CASSFQRTGNTIYF
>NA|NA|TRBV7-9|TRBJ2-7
TGTGCCAGCAGCATAGCCCGGGCTGACTACGAGCAGTACTTC
CASSIARADYEQYF
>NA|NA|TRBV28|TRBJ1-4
TGTGCCAGCAGTTCGCCGCACCCGACTGCGGGGGTTCGGGAAAAACTGTTTTTT
CASSSPHPTAGVREKLFF
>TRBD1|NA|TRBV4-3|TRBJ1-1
TGCGCCAGCAGCCTCGACAGGGCCTTGAACACTGAAGCTTTCTTT
CASSLDRALNTEAFF
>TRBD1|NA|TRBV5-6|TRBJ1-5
TGTGCCAGCAGTCGCGGACAGGAGTACAATCAGCCCCAGCATTTT
CASSRGQEYNQPQHF
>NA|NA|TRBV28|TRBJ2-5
TGTGCCAGCAGTTCGGCCTCGCAGGGAGATAAAGAGACCCAGTACTTC
CASSSASQGDKETQYF
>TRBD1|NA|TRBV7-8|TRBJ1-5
TGTGCCAGCAGCCCAGGGGGCGGAGGTCAGCCCCAGCATTTT
CASSPGGGGQPQHF
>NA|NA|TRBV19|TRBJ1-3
TGTGCCAGTAGTATAGGAAACACCATATATTTT
CASSIGNTIYF
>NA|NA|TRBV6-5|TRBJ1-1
TGTGCCAGCGGTGTATATGGCGGGGAAGCTTTCTTT
CASGVYGGEAFF